This entry describes one TCR beta chain. The antigen is undetermined. CDR1 and CDR2 (germline): SGHDN, FVKESK. The V gene lost 1 base and the J gene lost 8 bases, with 14 bases spanning the gap. There are 14 residues in the CDR3. This sample was included in a study of radiation and T cells in renal cell carcinoma. The assay was immunoSEQ multiplex PCR, and TCRdb's table has in-frame clones only and misses some. The sample comprises some 80,000 clones, 65% to 90% of which are singletons, and 22% rests with the top ten. Sample time point: blood 2 weeks post-SBRT. Sample treatment: 15 Gy SBRT to primary tumor, nephrectomy 4 weeks later. After SBRT, blood was collected at 2 and 4 weeks, plus baseline. The patient's renal cell carcinoma had clear cell pathology. Whole-study findings and limits: Pretreatment tumor biopsies were lacking, so baseline clonotypes are unknown. From baseline, blood top tumor clonotypes peaked at 2 weeks post-radiation.

The rearrangement links TRBV14 to TRBJ1-2, with D possibly matching TRBD1 (5 bases). This material consisted of blood, taken from a patient whose treatment included radiotherapy and nephrectomy. The source of this sequence is a woman aged 45 to 65 with renal cell carcinoma. The CDR3: CASSQVSGWEGYTF. The CDR3 DNA is TGTGCCAGCAGCCAAGTCTCAGGGTGGGAAGGCTACACCTTC.